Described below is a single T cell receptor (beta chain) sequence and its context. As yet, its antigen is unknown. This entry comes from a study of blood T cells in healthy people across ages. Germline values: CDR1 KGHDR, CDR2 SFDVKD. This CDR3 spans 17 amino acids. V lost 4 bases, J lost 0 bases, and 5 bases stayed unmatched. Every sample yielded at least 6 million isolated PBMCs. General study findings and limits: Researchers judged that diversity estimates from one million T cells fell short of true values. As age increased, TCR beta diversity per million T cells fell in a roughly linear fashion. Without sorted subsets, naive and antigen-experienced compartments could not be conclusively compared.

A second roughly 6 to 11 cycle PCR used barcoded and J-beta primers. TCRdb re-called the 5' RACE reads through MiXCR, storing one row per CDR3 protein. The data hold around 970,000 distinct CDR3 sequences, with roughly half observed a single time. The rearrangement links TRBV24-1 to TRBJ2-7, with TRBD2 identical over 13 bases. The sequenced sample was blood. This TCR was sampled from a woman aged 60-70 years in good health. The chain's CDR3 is CATSEGGLAGTSYEQYF. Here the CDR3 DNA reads TGTGCCACCAGTGAGGGGGGACTAGCGGGAACCTCCTACGAGCAGTACTTC.